The 13 T cell receptor beta chains in this list originate from one sample, sequenced in a study of shared clonotypes between healthy human individuals. Here immunoSEQ multiplex PCR was the method, and the copy in TCRdb shows in-frame clones only, minus some. Seen here are hundreds of thousands of clones, around 77% observed once, and the top ten hold about 11%. The source material was PBMCs. The receptors derive from a middle-aged woman in good health. Some clones in this sample may be carry-over from other donors' samples.

This chain uses TRBV9 with TRBJ2-6, with no clear D. The CDR3 contains 16 residues. The V end lost 7 bases, the J end lost 0 bases, and 14 bases lay between the germline ends. The germline V gene has CDR1 SGDLS and CDR2 YYNGEE. The CDR3 region has the DNA TGTGCCAGCGCCCCCAGGTGGGGCTCTGGGGCCAACGTCCTGACTTTC. Translated, it gives CASAPRWGSGANVLTF.

This clone was found once. This sequence joins TRBV7-8 and TRBJ2-4; TRBD1 or TRBD2 may be the D gene (5 bases each). The germline gives CDR1 SGHVS, CDR2 FQNEAQ. Deletions cut 3 bases from V and 5 bases from J, with 14 bases between. There are 15 residues in the CDR3. The CDR3 sequence: CASSLGRVGENIQYF. In nucleotides, the CDR3 is TGTGCCAGCAGCTTGGGGCGGGTTGGGGAAAACATTCAGTACTTC. Combining the CDR3 with reference TRBV7-8 and TRBJ2-4 gives the whole variable domain GAGVSQSPRYKVAKRGQDVALRCDPISGHVSLFWYQQALGQGPEFLTYFQNEAQLDKSGLPSDRFFAERPEGSVSTLKIQRTQQEDSAVYLCASSLGRVGENIQYFGAGTRLSVL.

The chain links TRBV9 to TRBJ2-1; D call uncertain. Germline loops: CDR1 SGDLS, CDR2 YYNGEE. The CDR3 is 14 residues long. Between the trimmed V and J ends, which lost 5 bases and 7 bases, there was a span of 16 bases. The CDR3 DNA sequence: TGTGCCAGCAGTTTAGGGCCCTCCGGGAATGAGCAGTTCTTC. Encoded protein: CASSLGPSGNEQFF.

In this sample, this clone turned up a few times. A far larger clone is off by one base, so a read error is likely. Other DNA variants within this sample encode the same CDR3. The genes are TRBV18 and TRBJ1-1, with no clear D. V was cut by 4 bases and J by 5 bases, with 11 bases left in between. The V gene's germline CDR1 is KGHSH and CDR2 LQKENI. The CDR3 consists of 13 residues. In DNA form, the CDR3 reads TGTGCCAGCTCACTATACATGTGGACTGAAGCTTTCTTT. Translating gives CASSLYMWTEAFF.

This clone showed up just a few times. The V gene is TRBV7-2, the J gene TRBJ1-4; no definite D call. The CDR3 contains 13 residues. Trimming removed 3 bases at V and 5 bases at J, with 7 bases between. Germline assignment: CDR1 SGHTA and CDR2 FQGNSA. CDR3 loop: CASSFGINEKLFF. CDR3 DNA: TGTGCCAGCAGCTTCGGCATCAATGAAAAACTGTTTTTT.

Concerning this clone: A far larger clone is off by one base, so a read error is likely. At the DNA level, this CDR3 is encoded by other sequences in the same sample as well. Here the CDR3 reads CSAPAWGGYTF. The DNA of the CDR3 is TGCAGCGCTCCAGCATGGGGAGGCTACACCTTC. The genes are TRBV29-1 and TRBJ1-2; D call uncertain. Trimming shortened V by 7 bases and J by 8 bases, and 14 bases separated the two germline ends. This CDR3 region has 11 residues. CDR1 is SQVTM, CDR2 ANQGSEA, per germline.

This clone was seen at least ten times. The rearrangement uses TRBV6-4 and TRBJ2-3; D is unresolved. From germline, CDR1 is MRHNA and CDR2 SNTAGT. V dropped 2 bases and J dropped 0 bases, with 6 bases sitting between them. This CDR3 spans 14 amino acids. CDR3 amino acids: CASSDKDSTDTQYF. CDR3 bases: TGTGCCAGCAGTGACAAAGATAGCACAGATACGCAGTATTTT.

V and J are TRBV20-1 and TRBJ1-1, with 9 bases aligning to TRBD1. V lost 5 bases to trimming and J lost 11 bases; unmatched junction nucleotides: 6. Germline CDR1 reads DFQATT; CDR2 reads SNEGSKA (reference sequence). CDR3 size: 11 residues. CDR3 region: CSASPGQGAFF. DNA for the CDR3: TGCAGTGCTTCCCCGGGACAGGGTGCTTTCTTT.

The J gene is TRBJ2-5, the V gene TRBV28; unclear D gene. V lost 2 bases to trimming and J lost 7 bases, with 8 bases between them. Germline-derived CDR1 and CDR2 are MDHEN and SYDVKM. This CDR3 spans 12 amino acids. In DNA, the CDR3 is TGTGCCAGCAGTTTAGTCGATAGGACCCAGTACTTC. It translates to CASSLVDRTQYF.

This clone has just a few counts. This chain connects TRBV2 to TRBJ2-4; perhaps D is TRBD1 or TRBD2 (5 bases each). The length of the CDR3 is 16 residues. V was pared by 5 bases and J by 0 bases, with 14 bases between. Germline V CDR1 and CDR2: SNHLY, FYNNEI. CDR3 coding DNA: TGTGCCAGCAGTCCGCAGGGACCACTAGCCAAAAACATTCAGTACTTC. Residues: CASSPQGPLAKNIQYF.

This clone has only a few counts. The chain couples TRBV5-1 to TRBJ2-5; D may be TRBD2 (6 bases). This CDR3 contains 14 residues. Germline values: CDR1 SGHRS, CDR2 YFSETQ. V was cut by 1 base and J by 5 bases, with 12 bases left in between. CDR3 in amino acids: CASSLTAGRETQYF. The DNA of the CDR3 is TGCGCCAGCAGCTTGACGGCTGGGAGGGAGACCCAGTACTTC.

In its sample, this clone was seen many times. At the DNA level, this CDR3 is encoded by other sequences in the same sample as well. The gene calls are TRBV4-3 and TRBJ1-1; D is unclear. The germline V gene has CDR1 LGHNA and CDR2 YSLEER. The V end was cut by 1 base, the J end by 8 bases, with 14 bases between. This CDR3 region has 14 residues. The CDR3, as DNA: TGCGCCAGCAGCCAAGCTTCTGAGAGAAAAGAAGCTTTCTTT. Translated: CASSQASERKEAFF.

The chain is built from TRBV7-9 and TRBJ1-2, with a possible D match to TRBD1 (5 bases). The CDR3 is 13 residues long. The V gene lost 3 bases and the J gene lost 3 bases, with 8 bases spanning the gap. Germline V lookup: CDR1 SEHNR, CDR2 FQNEAQ (reference sequence). CDR3 sequence (DNA): TGTGCCAGCAGCTTGTGGGACCACTATGGCTACACCTTC. Amino acids: CASSLWDHYGYTF.